This entry is about one T cell receptor beta chain. This clone's antigen is unknown. No much larger clone exists at a distance of one base, and base qualities are not known. In the paper's terms, the time point label means: newly diagnosed GD, antithyroid drugs for less than 3 months. For both TCR sequencing and RNA sequencing, RNA was extracted from PBMCs using TRIzol. Graves' disease was diagnosed according to American Thyroid Association guidelines. Patients were recruited from an endocrinology department in Xi'an, China. From each patient, approximately 9.9 milliliters of peripheral blood was collected into an EDTA anticoagulant tube. PBMCs were isolated by Ficoll Paque Plus density gradient separation without further T cell sorting. An Agilent 2100 Bioanalyzer and agarose gel were used to assess RNA quality, and a NanoDrop 2000 was used to measure RNA concentration. Library preparation used multiplex PCR. The sequencer was an Illumina HiSeq 4000. iRepertoire HTBI primers and Arm-PCR amplification of CDR3 regions were used to construct TCR beta libraries. PCR products were gel purified before sequencing. The study's processing was this. Gene usage analysis of CDR3 amino acid clonotypes relied on the approximately 68 TRBV and 13 to 15 TRBJ segments identified across samples. Filtered high-quality paired reads were merged into contigs using COPE and FqMerger. Contigs were aligned with BLAST to IMGT TRBV, TRBD and TRBJ reference genes, and CDR3 was defined per IMGT. Any clonotype with a frequency above 0.1% was counted as a highly expanded clone. Repertoire diversity was measured by Shannon entropy, and V-J evenness by the Gini coefficient. Public clonotypes were defined as clonotypes shared by more than one individual. TCRdb's own reprocessing of the public reads used fastp at Q25 and MiXCR and kept productive beta chains. Every distinct CDR3 protein forms one entry, paired with its most common genes and DNA. It is TCRdb's table, rather than the study itself, that gives the V and J calls and clone size. The sample yields over 400,000 distinct CDR3 sequences; 13% to 15% were counted once. The top ten constitute about a sixth of the sample.

The sample comes from a study of regulatory T cells in long-lasting Graves disease (dated by TCRdb to the early 2020s). About the investigation overall: Newly diagnosed Graves' disease patients had taken antithyroid drugs for less than 3 months. TCR sequencing covered 13 persistent and around 20 newly diagnosed Graves' disease patients, 33 samples in total. The study took place in China and was registered as a clinical trial. Peripheral blood TCR sequencing and RNA sequencing compared persistent Graves' disease patients with newly diagnosed Graves' disease patients.

The investigation overall reported the following: As a limitation, the authors acknowledged that the small sample size may reduce accuracy. Peripheral blood alone was examined, since thyroid tissue, which constituted the primary lesion, could not be accessed. Only the TCR beta chain was sequenced and analyzed. Persistent patients shared more public clonotypes among themselves (approximately 2,500) than newly diagnosed patients did (approximately 970). Persistent disease showed preferential use of TRBV28, TRBJ1-2 and TRBJ2-5, whereas newly diagnosed disease favored TRBV20-1 and TRBJ2-1. Lower TCR Shannon entropy and fewer highly expanded clones were observed in persistent Graves' disease patients than in newly diagnosed patients, which suggested clonal expansion.

V is cut by 8 bases and J by 14 bases, and the space between the germline ends is 13 bases. According to the germline V gene, CDR1 reads SNHLY and CDR2 reads FYNNEI. Including cysteine and phenylalanine, the CDR3 has 10 amino acids. CDR3 DNA is the only sequence kept; it has 30 bases, read in frame from the first base. This sample was shared with a second study, whose subject was T cells in Graves' hyperthyroidism and ophthalmopathy. The second paper states: Graves' hyperthyroidism was defined as stable when no progression to ophthalmopathy occurred over 18 months of follow-up. Hyperthyroidism patients were newly diagnosed, had a disease duration of under 2 months, and were aged 18 to 65 years. Patients with uncontrolled infections, other autoimmune diseases, pregnancy or lactation were excluded. Diagnoses were based on clinical symptoms, serum thyroxine and TRAb, thyroid ultrasound and orbital computed tomography. A first-round RT-PCR of the TCR CDR3 used the HTBI primer set with the Qiagen OneStep RT-PCR kit. Blood samples also contained most of the expanded thyroid clonotypes (frequency above 0.001), which suggests that blood repertoires may reflect thyroid immune responses. A model built on a 13 V-J signature distinguished ophthalmopathy from stable hyperthyroidism, reaching 85% to 90% sensitivity and 81.08% specificity in cross-validation and 80%/75% in testing. In validation, progression to ophthalmopathy was predicted by the model with around 71% sensitivity and about 72% specificity, a median of approximately 7.1 months before onset. A discovery cohort of about 95 patients, about 40 with Graves' ophthalmopathy and fewer than 65 with stable Graves' hyperthyroidism, was used to find distinguishing TCR V-J signatures. Whether ophthalmopathy could be predicted prospectively was tested in an independent validation cohort made up of 18 to 20 hyperthyroidism patients plus 17 patients who later progressed to ophthalmopathy. For training and testing, the roughly 100 patients in the discovery cohort were randomly divided in a 7:3 ratio. In about 6 Graves' hyperthyroidism patients, the study also compared T-cell repertoires from thyroid tissue with T-cell repertoires from blood. Once sampling was done, hyperthyroidism patients were given methimazole at a starting dose of 30 mg daily, whereas ophthalmopathy patients were given high-dose intravenous methylprednisolone. The libraries were constructed in a second round of multiplex PCR and then size-selected and purified. Sequencing of the libraries was done on an Illumina HiSeq2000 using paired-end 100 bp reads. SOAPnuke was used to process the raw data, removing reads that contained adapters or uncalled bases, had a mean Phred below 15, or lacked an exact match to the constant primer or identifier. COPE v1.2.5 was used to merge high-quality paired reads, and clonotypes were defined as unique nucleotide sequences. MiTCR v1.1 was used to align the clonotypes against IMGT TRBV, TRBD and TRBJ reference segments. The analysis included only V-J combinations with a frequency above 0.0001, which together covered over 98% of the repertoires. The TCS score was defined as F50 (clonal expansion) divided by E x V (chaos), with BLOSUM62-based TCRdist calculated between CDR3 peptides within each V-J. Welch's t-statistics and random forest reduced roughly 500 V-J features to 10 to 15, which were used in a naive Bayes classifier (R e1071). No statistical method was used to set the sample size in advance, and investigators knew the group allocation. The paper reports TCR Vbeta CDR3 sequencing of roughly 140 peripheral blood samples: under 45 ophthalmopathy, about 75 hyperthyroidism and around 17 progressor patients.

Here the sequenced sample was peripheral blood mononuclear cells (PBMCs), taken at new diagnosis, from a patient treated with antithyroid drugs. This TCR was recovered from a woman aged 45-65 years with Graves disease. Donor details come from another sample of the same person, matched by shared clones. Recombination connected TRBV2 to TRBJ2-1, with TRBD2 tentatively as D gene (6 bases match). This receptor carries the CDR3 CASGRDFEFF. Here is the DNA: TGTGCCAGCGGCCGGGACTTTGAGTTCTTC.